One sample yielded the 13 T cell receptor beta chains listed below, sequenced in a study of T cells after yellow fever vaccination. MiXCR was run by TCRdb on the 5' RACE reads, yielding one entry per CDR3 protein. This sample yields about 180,000 distinct CDR3 sequences, of which approximately 6.2% are seen a single time; less than 3.5% belongs to the top ten. Specimen: CD4+ T cells sorted from PBMCs, collected on the day of the first yellow fever vaccination. The receptors derive from a man between 18 and 35 years old who received the YFV17D yellow fever vaccine.

This clonotype was observed a few times. The chain recombines TRBV27 with TRBJ2-7; 7 nucleotides line up with TRBD1. The V segment lost 3 bases and the J segment 2 bases; nucleotides outside the gene matches: 10. The germline V gene encodes CDR1 MNHEY and CDR2 SMNVEV (reference sequence). This CDR3 region has 16 residues. The CDR3 sequence is CASSFLLGTEAYEQYV. The CDR3 DNA reads as TGTGCCAGCAGTTTCCTCTTGGGGACAGAGGCCTACGAGCAGTACGTC.

Many counts were recorded for this clonotype. The V call is TRBV7-3, the J call TRBJ2-1; 7 nucleotides agree with TRBD2. Trimming took 4 bases from V and 5 from J; bases not matched to a gene: 5. The germline CDR1 and CDR2 sequences are SGHTA and FQGTGA. This CDR3 contains 14 residues. The DNA for the CDR3 is TGTGCCAGCAGCTATGAAGCGGGGCACAATGAGCAGTTCTTC. It codes for CASSYEAGHNEQFF. The full variable domain, in which reference TRBV7-3 and TRBJ2-1 provide the parts outside the CDR3, is GAGVSQTPSNKVTEKGKYVELRCDPISGHTALYWYRQSLGQGPEFLIYFQGTGAADDSGLPNDRFFAVRPEGSVSTLKIQRTERGDSAVYLCASSYEAGHNEQFFGPGTRLTVL.

This clonotype was picked up a small number of times. The J gene is TRBJ2-3, the V gene TRBV15; TRBD2 might be the D (5 bases). Germline V gene sequence: CDR1 LNHNV, CDR2 YYDKDF (reference sequence). The CDR3 covers 18 residues. Trimming removed 0 bases from V and 4 bases from J, with 20 bases in between. The CDR3, as DNA: TGTGCCACCAGCAGAGATCCAGCCGGGCTGCGAGGGTCAGATACGCAGTATTTT. Translation gives CATSRDPAGLRGSDTQYF.

Turning to this clonotype: This could be a read error, since a much larger clone is one nucleotide away. The rearrangement joins TRBV11-2 to TRBJ2-3; 7 positions agree with TRBD1. Germline values: CDR1 SGHAT, CDR2 FQNNGV. The CDR3 spans 18 residues. In DNA, the CDR3 is TGTTCCAGCAGCGACAGAAAAACGACAGGGCGCCTTAAAGATACGCAGTATTTT. Amino acid sequence: CSSSDRKTTGRLKDTQYF.

The chain couples TRBV6-5 to TRBJ2-5; no reliable D call. Germline V gene data show CDR1 as MNHEY and CDR2 as SVGAGI. The CDR3 has 14 residues. V was clipped by 2 bases and J by 0 bases, with 7 bases between them. CDR3: CASSYAHYQETQYF. CDR3 sequence (DNA): TGTGCCAGCAGTTACGCACACTACCAAGAGACCCAGTACTTC.

This clonotype was seen just once. A read error may be the cause here, since a much bigger clone is one base away. The chain joins TRBV5-6 to TRBJ2-7; 8 bases agree with TRBD1. The CDR3 consists of 15 residues. Germline V lookup: CDR1 SGHDT, CDR2 YYEEEE. The CDR3 sequence is CASSLAYRGSYEQCV. CDR3 nucleotides: TGTGCCAGCAGCTTGGCCTACAGGGGGTCCTACGAGCAGTGCGTC.

This clonotype was counted ten times or more. The V gene is TRBV6-1, the J gene TRBJ2-2; D ambiguous. Looked up from germline, CDR1 is MNHNS and CDR2 is SASEGT. CDR3 length equals 15 residues. Trimming stripped 2 bases from V and 2 bases from J, with 9 bases between. DNA of the CDR3: TGTGCCAGCAGTGAAAGGGCAAGTAACACCGGGGAGCTGTTTTTT. It encodes CASSERASNTGELFF.

The chain recombines TRBV6-1 with TRBJ2-7; 8 positions match TRBD1. The germline gives CDR1 MNHNS, CDR2 SASEGT. The J segment lost 3 bases and the V segment lost 4 bases, leaving 8 bases of the junction unmatched. This CDR3 comprises 15 residues. The CDR3 DNA follows: TGTGCCAGCAGTGGTAACAGGGGGACCGTCTACGAGCAGTACTTC. Amino acids: CASSGNRGTVYEQYF.

This clonotype showed up many times. The gene calls are TRBV9 and TRBJ2-2; 14 nucleotides line up with TRBD2. Losses at the gene ends were 4 bases for V and 4 bases for J; bases not matched to a gene: 9. The CDR3 is 18 amino acids. Looked up from germline, CDR1 is SGDLS and CDR2 is YYNGEE. The CDR3 coding sequence is TGTGCCAGCAGCTCCCGACTAGCGGGGGGGCGTAGCACCGGGGAGCTGTTTTTT. Amino acid sequence: CASSSRLAGGRSTGELFF.

The rearrangement uses TRBV7-2 and TRBJ2-7, with D possibly TRBD2 on 7 matching bases. Germline lookup yields CDR1 SGHTA and CDR2 FQGNSA. V gave up 1 base and J gave up 6 bases, with 16 bases separating them. The CDR3 is made up of 15 amino acids. CDR3 protein: CASSLVPQGGGEQYF. The CDR3 DNA follows: TGTGCCAGCAGCTTAGTCCCCCAAGGGGGGGGCGAGCAGTACTTC. Using reference TRBV7-2 and TRBJ2-7 for the parts outside the CDR3, the full variable domain is GAGVSQSPSNKVTEKGKDVELRCDPISGHTALYWYRQSLGQGLEFLIYFQGNSAPDKSGLPSDRFSAERTGGSVSTLTIQRTQQEDSAVYLCASSLVPQGGGEQYFGPGTRLTVT.

This clonotype was recorded many times. V gene TRBV7-2 combines with J gene TRBJ2-7, with a tentative D call TRBD1 (5 bases). This CDR3 spans 14 amino acids. Trimming pared 1 base from V and 6 bases from J, leaving 13 bases between. Germline assignment: CDR1 SGHTA and CDR2 FQGNSA. CDR3 in amino acids: CASSLEPQGFEQYF. The CDR3 DNA reads TGTGCCAGCAGCTTAGAACCCCAGGGCTTCGAGCAGTACTTC.

The chain employs TRBV5-8 and TRBJ2-5; D is undetermined. There are 13 residues in the CDR3. Germline values: CDR1 SGHTS, CDR2 YDEGEE. Trimming removed 6 bases from V and 6 bases from J, with 15 bases in between. The DNA for the CDR3 is TGTGCCAGCAATGCAGATACCAAGAAGACCCAGTACTTC. It specifies CASNADTKKTQYF. The full variable domain, in which reference TRBV5-8 and TRBJ2-5 provide the parts outside the CDR3, is EAGVTQSPTHLIKTRGQQATLRCSPISGHTSVYWYQQALGLGLQFLLWYDEGEERNRGNFPPRFSGRQFPNYSSELNVNALELEDSALYLCASNADTKKTQYFGPGTRLLVL.

This clonotype was observed at least ten times. The chain employs TRBV7-2 and TRBJ2-1; 10 bases align to TRBD2. V gave up 6 bases and J gave up 9 bases; unmatched junction bases: 14. This CDR3 spans 16 amino acids. Germline V lookup: CDR1 SGHTA, CDR2 FQGNSA. The CDR3 loop is CASRTGGTSELGEQFF. DNA of the CDR3: TGTGCCAGCAGAACGGGTGGGACTAGCGAATTGGGTGAGCAGTTCTTC.